The 31 T cell receptor beta chains below all came from one sample that was sequenced in a study of shared clonotypes between healthy human individuals. CD45RO-negative CD8 cells positively selected for CCR7 made up the naive population, which excluded terminally differentiated effector memory CD45RA+ cells. The protocol was immunoSEQ multiplex PCR, while the TCRdb copy is restricted to in-frame clones and leaves out a portion. The table lists approximately 1.9 million clones, 93% of them singletons. What was sequenced was naive CD8+ T cells from PBMCs. These receptors all come from a man in his late teens or twenties in good health. Some clones in this sample may be carry-over from other donors' samples.

J is TRBJ1-2 and V is TRBV10-3; D possibly corresponds to TRBD1 (5 bases). V lost 0 bases, J lost 6 bases, and 26 bases lay in between. Germline CDR1 and CDR2: ENHRY and SYGVKD. The CDR3 runs to 19 residues. The CDR3 DNA reads as TGTGCCATCAGTGAGTCGAGGAGCGAACTAGGAATCGGGGGGGATGGCTACACCTTC. This translates into CAISESRSELGIGGDGYTF.

The chain links TRBV28 to TRBJ2-5; possibly TRBD2 for D (7 bases). In germline, CDR1 is MDHEN, CDR2 SYDVKM. Trimming shortened V by 5 bases and J by 7 bases, and 20 bases separated the two germline ends. This CDR3 contains 15 residues. CDR3 bases: TGTGCCAGCAGTGGGGGCAGCGGGGATTTGTCGACCCAGTACTTC. Translated: CASSGGSGDLSTQYF.

This clone was detected only a few times. The sample has other DNA sequences that encode this CDR3 too. This chain uses TRBV7-9 with TRBJ1-1; D possibly corresponds to TRBD1 (6 bases). Germline V CDR1 and CDR2: SEHNR, FQNEAQ (reference sequence). The V gene lost 5 bases and the J gene lost 1 base, with 11 bases spanning the gap. The CDR3 has 14 amino acids. CDR3 DNA sequence: TGTGCCAGCAGCCCAACGACAGGGAACACTGAAGCTTTCTTT. Translation: CASSPTTGNTEAFF.

For this clone: The sample carries other DNA sequences with the same CDR3. J is TRBJ1-5 and V is TRBV5-6; no clear D gene. Trimming pared 0 bases from V and 0 bases from J, leaving 7 bases between. The CDR3 extends over 15 amino acids. Germline V gene sequence: CDR1 SGHDT, CDR2 YYEEEE. In nucleotides, the CDR3 is TGTGCCAGCAGCTTGGGTAGATATAGCAATCAGCCCCAGCATTTT. It is translated as CASSLGRYSNQPQHF.

The rearrangement uses TRBV7-3 and TRBJ2-5; the D gene is possibly TRBD1 (6 bases). The V end lost 1 base, the J end lost 6 bases, and 9 bases lay between the germline ends. The germline CDR1 and CDR2 sequences are SGHTA and FQGTGA. The length of the CDR3 is 13 residues. The CDR3, as DNA: TGTGCCAGCAGCTTAAGCCAGGGGCAGACCCAGTACTTC. Its translation: CASSLSQGQTQYF.

The chain employs TRBV7-2 and TRBJ2-5; D call uncertain. This CDR3 region has 15 residues. Per the germline V gene, CDR1 is SGHTA and CDR2 is FQGNSA. V was trimmed by 1 base and J by 1 base, leaving 10 bases between them. CDR3 sequence: CASSLVGSRQETQYF. CDR3 DNA: TGTGCCAGCAGCTTAGTGGGCAGCCGCCAAGAGACCCAGTACTTC.

This rearrangement joins TRBV18 to TRBJ2-2; possible D gene TRBD2, 5 bases. The germline gives CDR1 KGHSH, CDR2 LQKENI. The V end lost 8 bases, the J end lost 7 bases, and 11 bases lay between the germline ends. The CDR3 spans 12 residues. The CDR3 protein is CASATGIGELFF. The DNA for the CDR3 is TGTGCCAGCGCGACGGGGATCGGGGAGCTGTTTTTT.

A word on this clone: This same CDR3 is encoded by further DNA sequences in the sample. The gene calls are TRBV27 and TRBJ1-5; D is possibly TRBD1 (5 bases). Germline-derived CDR1 and CDR2 are MNHEY and SMNVEV (reference sequence). V was clipped by 0 bases and J by 4 bases, with 10 bases between them. The CDR3 covers 15 residues. CDR3 DNA sequence: TGTGCCAGCAGTTTATCGCGGGGGGGTAATCAGCCCCAGCATTTT. Protein product: CASSLSRGGNQPQHF.

The CDR3 loop reads CATSRVGTIYEQYF. CDR3 sequence (DNA): TGTGCCACCAGCAGAGTGGGAACCATCTACGAGCAGTACTTC. V gene TRBV15 combines with J gene TRBJ2-7; no clear D. The ends were cut back, 1 base at V and 3 bases at J, with 10 bases in the middle. The CDR3 is 14 residues long. Germline values: CDR1 LNHNV, CDR2 YYDKDF (reference sequence).

A remark on this clone: Different DNA sequences within this sample yield the same CDR3. The chain joins TRBV28 to TRBJ2-5; possible D gene TRBD2, 5 bases. Trimming cost V 2 bases and J 5 bases, with 12 bases left between them. Per the germline V gene, CDR1 is MDHEN and CDR2 is SYDVKM. This CDR3 has 14 amino acids. The CDR3 protein is CASSLLGRGETQYF. The CDR3 nucleotides read TGTGCCAGCAGTTTACTGGGTAGAGGGGAGACCCAGTACTTC.

The chain couples TRBV11-1 to TRBJ2-1, with 9 bases fitting TRBD2. V lost 4 bases, J lost 5 bases, and 15 bases stayed unmatched. The germline gives CDR1 SGHAT, CDR2 FQDESV (reference sequence). The CDR3 runs 18 residues. CDR3 protein: CASSYIMRASGTHNEQFF. CDR3 sequence (DNA): TGTGCCAGCAGCTATATCATGAGGGCTAGCGGGACACACAATGAGCAGTTCTTC.

This chain uses TRBV27 with TRBJ2-7; D is possibly TRBD1 (6 bases). Germline CDR1 reads MNHEY; CDR2 reads SMNVEV (reference sequence). The V end lost 2 bases, the J end lost 3 bases, and 17 bases lay between the germline ends. The CDR3 is made up of 16 amino acids. CDR3 in DNA: TGTGCCAGCAGTTTAACTGGGGGCAGCGGCTACTACGAGCAGTACTTC. The encoded protein is CASSLTGGSGYYEQYF.

The rearrangement joins TRBV29-1 to TRBJ1-2; no firm D call. The germline V and J ends were trimmed by 7 bases and 4 bases, with 7 bases remaining between them. The CDR3 consists of 10 residues. Germline V CDR1 and CDR2: SQVTM, ANQGSEA. In nucleotides, the CDR3 is TGCAGCGCCCTGACCTATGGCTACACCTTC. It specifies CSALTYGYTF.

The J gene is TRBJ1-4, the V gene TRBV30; D remains ambiguous. The CDR3 runs 16 residues. Germline CDR1 and CDR2: GTSNPN and SVGIG (reference sequence). V was pared by 1 base and J by 3 bases, with 15 bases between. The CDR3 sequence is CAWSGGLRAPNEKLFF. DNA of the CDR3: TGTGCCTGGAGTGGCGGGTTAAGGGCCCCTAATGAAAAACTGTTTTTT.

The chain recombines TRBV11-2 with TRBJ2-2, with no clear D. Trimming left V 2 bases short and J 4 bases short, with 5 bases between. CDR3 length: 13 residues. Germline values: CDR1 SGHAT, CDR2 FQNNGV. CDR3 nucleotide sequence: TGTGCCAGCAGCTTACTGAGCACCGGGGAGCTGTTTTTT. Translating gives CASSLLSTGELFF.

The chain carries TRBV5-6 and TRBJ2-2; D is uncertain. Deletions cut 4 bases from V and 7 bases from J, with 11 bases between. Germline V lookup: CDR1 SGHDT, CDR2 YYEEEE. This CDR3 contains 13 residues. The CDR3 reads CASSPGPSGELFF. The CDR3 coding sequence is TGTGCCAGCAGCCCTGGTCCTAGCGGGGAGCTGTTTTTT.

The chain combines TRBV19 with TRBJ2-7, with D perhaps matching TRBD1 or TRBD2 (5 bases each). CDR3 length: 15 amino acids. V was clipped by 5 bases and J by 2 bases, with 16 bases between them. Per germline, CDR1 LNHDA and CDR2 SQIVND (reference sequence). The CDR3 DNA reads TGTGCCAGTAGTTCGACGGGGACGGCTCCCTACGAGCAGTACTTC. Translation gives CASSSTGTAPYEQYF.

The chain combines TRBV10-1 with TRBJ2-7, with TRBD1 as a possible D gene (6 bases). The CDR3 runs to 12 residues. Germline V gene data show CDR1 as WNHNN and CDR2 as SYGVQD (reference sequence). Trimming took off 4 bases at V and 7 bases at J, with 11 bases between the two ends. The CDR3 DNA sequence: TGCGCCAGCAGTGGGGGGCCGGGTGAGCAGTACTTC. Translated, it gives CASSGGPGEQYF.

This rearrangement joins TRBV7-9 to TRBJ1-2; D possibly corresponds to TRBD1 (5 bases). Germline V lookup: CDR1 SEHNR, CDR2 FQNEAQ (reference sequence). V dropped 4 bases and J dropped 3 bases, with 9 bases sitting between them. This CDR3 contains 13 residues. This CDR3 reads CASSSGADYGYTF. The CDR3 DNA is TGTGCCAGCAGCTCCGGGGCGGACTATGGCTACACCTTC.

This clone has only a few counts. This chain uses TRBV18 with TRBJ1-2; 8 bases line up with TRBD1. V lost 6 bases and J lost 3; bases outside the gene matches: 3. The CDR3 covers 13 residues. Per the germline V gene, CDR1 is KGHSH and CDR2 is LQKENI. CDR3 residues: CASSLDRDYGYTF. CDR3 bases: TGTGCCAGCTCTCTGGACAGGGACTATGGCTACACCTTC.

The chain links TRBV2 to TRBJ1-5, with D possibly matching TRBD1 (5 bases). Germline-derived CDR1 and CDR2 are SNHLY and FYNNEI. There are 15 residues in the CDR3. With 8 bases removed from V and 3 bases from J, the gap between germline ends came to 17 bases. The CDR3: CASARTQGPNQPQHF. In nucleotides, the CDR3 is TGTGCCAGCGCACGGACGCAGGGTCCCAATCAGCCCCAGCATTTT. The full variable domain, with the rest looked up from reference TRBV2 and TRBJ1-5, is EPEVTQTPSHQVTQMGQEVILRCVPISNHLYFYWYRQILGQKVEFLVSFYNNEISEKSEIFDDQFSVERPDGSNFTLKIRSTKLEDSAMYFCASARTQGPNQPQHFGDGTRLSIL.

CDR3 residues: CATLGPPFYNEQFF. Written as DNA, the CDR3 is TGTGCCACCCTCGGACCCCCTTTCTACAATGAGCAGTTCTTC. The genes are TRBV7-9 and TRBJ2-1; D is undetermined. Trimming pared 10 bases from V and 3 bases from J, leaving 16 bases between. This CDR3 region has 14 residues. Germline V gene sequence: CDR1 SEHNR, CDR2 FQNEAQ (reference sequence).

This rearrangement joins TRBV27 to TRBJ2-1, with D tentatively TRBD1 (5 bases). The CDR3 consists of 15 residues. V lost 5 bases, J lost 7 bases, and 18 bases lay in between. In germline, CDR1 is MNHEY, CDR2 SMNVEV (reference sequence). The CDR3 reads CASSAPETAFNEQFF. In DNA form, the CDR3 reads TGTGCCAGCAGTGCCCCCGAGACAGCGTTTAATGAGCAGTTCTTC.

This rearrangement joins TRBV9 to TRBJ2-1; 7 bases align to TRBD2. Trimming took 0 bases from V and 2 from J; bases not matched to a gene: 11. This CDR3 contains 18 residues. Germline CDR1 is SGDLS and CDR2 is YYNGEE. For the CDR3, the DNA is TGTGCCAGCAGCGTAGGAAGTCTGGGCGGGAGTACCTACAATGAGCAGTTCTTC. As protein: CASSVGSLGGSTYNEQFF.

The J gene is TRBJ2-7, the V gene TRBV27; D is tentatively TRBD1 or TRBD2 (5 bases each). CDR3 size: 13 residues. V was shortened by 8 bases and J by 3 bases, with 14 bases between the two germline ends. Germline lookup yields CDR1 MNHEY and CDR2 SMNVEV (reference sequence). The CDR3 DNA is TGTGCCAGCCGACCGGGACGGAACTACGAGCAGTACTTC. Translating gives CASRPGRNYEQYF.

The chain recombines TRBV7-9 with TRBJ1-4; D not certain. The V gene lost 5 bases and the J gene lost 11 bases, with 9 bases spanning the gap. CDR1 is SEHNR, CDR2 FQNEAQ, per germline (reference sequence). The CDR3 length is 11 residues. The CDR3 DNA is TGTGCCAGCAGCGCCACGGACAAACTGTTTTTT. Residues: CASSATDKLFF.

The chain carries TRBV29-1 and TRBJ1-1; D uncertain. In germline, CDR1 is SQVTM, CDR2 ANQGSEA. The V and J ends lost 5 bases and 7 bases respectively, with 8 bases between them. This CDR3 spans 10 amino acids. The CDR3 sequence: CSVRGIEAFF. The CDR3 DNA follows: TGCAGCGTTCGAGGGATTGAAGCTTTCTTT.

V and J are TRBV7-2 and TRBJ2-1; unclear D gene. Trimming removed 8 bases at V and 5 bases at J, with 13 bases between. The germline V gene has CDR1 SGHTA and CDR2 FQGNSA. CDR3 length equals 13 residues. The CDR3 region is CASRRALNNEQFF. CDR3 sequence (DNA): TGTGCCAGCCGCCGGGCCTTAAACAATGAGCAGTTCTTC.

This clone has only one observation. The DNA of the CDR3 is TGTGCCATCAGTGAGTCTCTAGCCCAAACAGGGGGCGCAAACAATGAGCAGTTCTTC. Its protein is CAISESLAQTGGANNEQFF. The chain recombines TRBV10-3 with TRBJ2-1; 9 nucleotides match TRBD1. This CDR3 has 19 amino acids. CDR1 and CDR2 (germline): ENHRY, SYGVKD. J gave up 5 bases and V 0 bases, and 14 bases lay outside the gene matches.

With regard to this clone: Other nucleotide sequences from this sample produce the same CDR3. The rearrangement links TRBV27 to TRBJ2-3, with D perhaps assigned TRBD1 or TRBD2 (5 bases each). The CDR3 is 14 residues long. Germline V gene sequence: CDR1 MNHEY, CDR2 SMNVEV (reference sequence). V dropped 5 bases and J dropped 0 bases, with 9 bases sitting between them. The CDR3 region is CASSPRGSTDTQYF. The CDR3 DNA reads TGTGCCAGCAGTCCGAGGGGTAGCACAGATACGCAGTATTTT.

V is TRBV18 and J is TRBJ1-2; D unclear. This CDR3 contains 13 residues. Germline values: CDR1 KGHSH, CDR2 LQKENI. The V and J ends lost 3 bases and 5 bases respectively, with 10 bases between them. The CDR3 bases are TGTGCCAGCTCACCTACCGGAGGATATGGCTACACCTTC. It encodes CASSPTGGYGYTF.